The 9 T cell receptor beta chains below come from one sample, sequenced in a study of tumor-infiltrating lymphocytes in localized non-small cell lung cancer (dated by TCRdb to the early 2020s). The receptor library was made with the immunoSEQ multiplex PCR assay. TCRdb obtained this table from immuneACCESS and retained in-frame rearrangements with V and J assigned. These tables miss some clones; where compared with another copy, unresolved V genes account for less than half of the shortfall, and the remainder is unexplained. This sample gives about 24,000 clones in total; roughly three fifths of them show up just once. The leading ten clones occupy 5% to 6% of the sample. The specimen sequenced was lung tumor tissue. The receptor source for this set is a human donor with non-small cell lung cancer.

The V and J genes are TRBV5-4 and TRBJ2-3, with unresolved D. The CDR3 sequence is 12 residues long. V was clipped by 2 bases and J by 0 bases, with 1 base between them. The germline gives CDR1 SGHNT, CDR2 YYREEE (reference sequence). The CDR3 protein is CASSLSTDTQYF. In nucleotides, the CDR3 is TGTGCCAGCAGCTTAAGCACAGATACGCAGTATTTT.

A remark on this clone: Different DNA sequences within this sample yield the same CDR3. Written as DNA, the CDR3 is TGTGCCAGCAGCTTAACACCCCTTCGAGCGGGCGGCACTCTGTTCTTC. This codes for CASSLTPLRAGGTLFF. The rearrangement joins TRBV7-2 to TRBJ2-1, with a weak D call TRBD2 (6 bases). CDR1 and CDR2 (germline): SGHTA, FQGNSA. Trimming cost V 2 bases and J 15 bases, with 26 bases left between them. This CDR3 is 16 amino acids long.

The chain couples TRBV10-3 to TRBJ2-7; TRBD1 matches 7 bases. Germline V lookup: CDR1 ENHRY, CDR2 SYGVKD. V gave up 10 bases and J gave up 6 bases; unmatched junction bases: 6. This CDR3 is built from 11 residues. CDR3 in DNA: TGTGCCAGCGAAAACAGGGGCGAGCAGTACTTC. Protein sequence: CASENRGEQYF.

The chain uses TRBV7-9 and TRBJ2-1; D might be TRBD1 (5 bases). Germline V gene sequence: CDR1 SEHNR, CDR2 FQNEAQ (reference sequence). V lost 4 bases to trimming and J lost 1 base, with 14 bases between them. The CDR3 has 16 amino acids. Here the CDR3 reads CASSWGRVTSYNEQFF. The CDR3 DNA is TGTGCCAGCAGCTGGGGCAGGGTTACATCCTACAATGAGCAGTTCTTC.

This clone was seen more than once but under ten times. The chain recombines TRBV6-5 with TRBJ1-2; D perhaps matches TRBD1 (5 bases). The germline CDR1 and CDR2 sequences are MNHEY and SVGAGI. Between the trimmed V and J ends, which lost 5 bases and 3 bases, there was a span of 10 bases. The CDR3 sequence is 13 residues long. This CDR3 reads CASSPGGDYGYTF. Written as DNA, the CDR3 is TGTGCCAGCAGTCCCGGGGGGGACTATGGCTACACCTTC.

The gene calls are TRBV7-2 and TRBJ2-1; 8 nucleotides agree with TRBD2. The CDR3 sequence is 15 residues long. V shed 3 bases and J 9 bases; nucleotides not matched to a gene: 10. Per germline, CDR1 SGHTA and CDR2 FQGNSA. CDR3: CASSLASGSSREQFF. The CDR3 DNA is TGTGCCAGCAGCTTGGCCAGCGGGAGTTCTCGTGAGCAGTTCTTC.

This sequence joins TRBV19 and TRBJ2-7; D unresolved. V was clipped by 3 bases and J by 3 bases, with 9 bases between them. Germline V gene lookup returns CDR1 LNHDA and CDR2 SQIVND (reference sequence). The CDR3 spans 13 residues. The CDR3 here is CASSMSHYYEQYF. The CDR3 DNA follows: TGTGCCAGTAGTATGAGTCACTACTACGAGCAGTACTTC.

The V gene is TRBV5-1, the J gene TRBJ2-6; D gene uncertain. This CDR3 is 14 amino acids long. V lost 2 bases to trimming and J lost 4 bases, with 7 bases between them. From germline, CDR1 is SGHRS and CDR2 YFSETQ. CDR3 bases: TGCGCCAGCAGCTTCTCGACAGGGGCCAACGTCCTGACTTTC. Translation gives CASSFSTGANVLTF.

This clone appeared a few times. The CDR3 loop reads CASSLGLGGETQYF. The CDR3 DNA reads as TGTGCCAGCAGCTTAGGGCTCGGGGGAGAGACCCAGTACTTC. This chain joins TRBV11-2 and TRBJ2-5, with TRBD2 as a possible D gene (6 bases). V lost 1 base to trimming and J lost 4 bases, with 10 bases between them. Germline V gene data show CDR1 as SGHAT and CDR2 as FQNNGV. The CDR3 is 14 amino acids.